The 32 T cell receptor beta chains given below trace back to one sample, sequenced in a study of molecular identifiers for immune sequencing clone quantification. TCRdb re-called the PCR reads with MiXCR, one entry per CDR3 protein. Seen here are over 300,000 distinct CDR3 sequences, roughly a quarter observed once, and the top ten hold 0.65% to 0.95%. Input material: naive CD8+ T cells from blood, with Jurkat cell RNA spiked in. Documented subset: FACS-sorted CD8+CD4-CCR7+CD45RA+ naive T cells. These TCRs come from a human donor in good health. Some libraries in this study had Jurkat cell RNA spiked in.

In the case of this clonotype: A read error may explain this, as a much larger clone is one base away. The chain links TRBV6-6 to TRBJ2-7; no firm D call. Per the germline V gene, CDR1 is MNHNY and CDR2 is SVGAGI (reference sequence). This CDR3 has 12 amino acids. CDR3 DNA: TGTGCCAGCAGTTACAGCGTGTACGGGCAGTACTTC. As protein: CASSYSVYGQYF.

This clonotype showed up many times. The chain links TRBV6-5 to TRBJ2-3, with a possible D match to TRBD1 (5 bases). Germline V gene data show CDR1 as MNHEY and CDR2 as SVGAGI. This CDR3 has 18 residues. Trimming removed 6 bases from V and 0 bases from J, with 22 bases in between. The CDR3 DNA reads TGTGCCAGCAGACCCCTACGTTTGGGGCCCTTGAGCACAGATACGCAGTATTTT. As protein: CASRPLRLGPLSTDTQYF.

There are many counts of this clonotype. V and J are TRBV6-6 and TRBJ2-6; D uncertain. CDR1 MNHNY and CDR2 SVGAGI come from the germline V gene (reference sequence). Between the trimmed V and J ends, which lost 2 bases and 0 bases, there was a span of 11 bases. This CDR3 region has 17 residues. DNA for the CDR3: TGTGCCAGCAGTTACAGGGTCAGTAACTCTGGGGCCAACGTCCTGACTTTC. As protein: CASSYRVSNSGANVLTF.

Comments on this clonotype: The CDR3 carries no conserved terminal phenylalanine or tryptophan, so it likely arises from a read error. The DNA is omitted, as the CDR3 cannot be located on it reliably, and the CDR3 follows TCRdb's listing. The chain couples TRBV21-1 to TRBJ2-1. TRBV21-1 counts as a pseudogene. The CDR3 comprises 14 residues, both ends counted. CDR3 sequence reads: CASGKASSLNEQFL.

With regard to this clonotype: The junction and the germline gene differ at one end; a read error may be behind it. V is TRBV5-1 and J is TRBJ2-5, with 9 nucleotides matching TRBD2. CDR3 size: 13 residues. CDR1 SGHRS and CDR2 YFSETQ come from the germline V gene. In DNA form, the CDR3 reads TGCGCCCGCAGCGACGGAAGCGGGGGGCCCCCGTACTTC. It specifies CARSDGSGGPPYF. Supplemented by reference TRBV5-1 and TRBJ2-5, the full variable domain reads KAGVTQTPRYLIKTRGQQVTLSCSPISGHRSVSWYQQTPGQGLQFLFEYFSETQRNKGNFPGRFSGRQFSNSRSEMNVSTLELGDSALYLCARSDGSGGPPYFGPGTRLLVL.

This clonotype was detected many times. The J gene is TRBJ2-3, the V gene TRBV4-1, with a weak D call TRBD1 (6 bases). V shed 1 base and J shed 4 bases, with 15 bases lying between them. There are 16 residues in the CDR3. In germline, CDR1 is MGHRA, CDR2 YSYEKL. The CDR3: CASSQAQGFIADTQYF. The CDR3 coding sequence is TGCGCCAGCAGCCAAGCACAGGGTTTTATAGCAGATACGCAGTATTTT.

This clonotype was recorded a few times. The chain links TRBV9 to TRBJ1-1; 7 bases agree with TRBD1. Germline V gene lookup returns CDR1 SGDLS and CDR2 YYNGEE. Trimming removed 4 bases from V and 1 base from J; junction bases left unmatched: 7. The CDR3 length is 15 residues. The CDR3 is CASSITGVGNTEAFF. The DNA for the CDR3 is TGTGCCAGCAGCATTACAGGGGTGGGGAACACTGAAGCTTTCTTT.

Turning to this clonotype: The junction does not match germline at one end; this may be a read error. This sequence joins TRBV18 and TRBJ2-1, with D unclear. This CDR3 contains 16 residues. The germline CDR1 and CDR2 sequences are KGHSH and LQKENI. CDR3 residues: CDSSPLAINSYNEQFF. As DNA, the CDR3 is TGTGACAGCTCCCCCTTAGCCATTAACTCCTACAATGAGCAGTTCTTC.

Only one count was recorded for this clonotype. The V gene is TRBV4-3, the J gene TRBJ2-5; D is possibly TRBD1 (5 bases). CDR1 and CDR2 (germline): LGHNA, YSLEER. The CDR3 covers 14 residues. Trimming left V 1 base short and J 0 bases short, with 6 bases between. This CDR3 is CASSQATDQETQYF. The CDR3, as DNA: TGCGCCAGCAGCCAAGCGACAGACCAAGAGACCCAGTACTTC.

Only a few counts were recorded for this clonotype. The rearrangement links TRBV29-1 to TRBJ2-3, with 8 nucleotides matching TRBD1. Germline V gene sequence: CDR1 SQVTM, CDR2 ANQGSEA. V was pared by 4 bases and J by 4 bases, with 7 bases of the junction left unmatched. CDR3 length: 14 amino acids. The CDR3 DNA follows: TGCAGCGTTGTTGCAGGGGGCGTCGCAGATACGCAGTATTTT. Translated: CSVVAGGVADTQYF.

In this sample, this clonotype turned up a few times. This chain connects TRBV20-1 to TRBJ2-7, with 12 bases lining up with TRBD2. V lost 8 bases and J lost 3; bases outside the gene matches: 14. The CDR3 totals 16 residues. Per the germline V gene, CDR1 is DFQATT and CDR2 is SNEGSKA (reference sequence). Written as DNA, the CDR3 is TGCAGTCCTGAGGGGGGAGGACTAGCGGGGCACTACGAGCAGTACTTC. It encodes CSPEGGGLAGHYEQYF.

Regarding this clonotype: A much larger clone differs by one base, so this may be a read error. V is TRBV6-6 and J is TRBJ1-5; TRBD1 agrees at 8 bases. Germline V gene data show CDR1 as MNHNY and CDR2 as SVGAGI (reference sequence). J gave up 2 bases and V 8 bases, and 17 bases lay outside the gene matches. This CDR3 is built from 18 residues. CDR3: CASPSQGAGYGGNQPQHF. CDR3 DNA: TGTGCCAGCCCGTCCCAGGGGGCGGGCTATGGGGGCAATCAGCCCCAGCATTTT.

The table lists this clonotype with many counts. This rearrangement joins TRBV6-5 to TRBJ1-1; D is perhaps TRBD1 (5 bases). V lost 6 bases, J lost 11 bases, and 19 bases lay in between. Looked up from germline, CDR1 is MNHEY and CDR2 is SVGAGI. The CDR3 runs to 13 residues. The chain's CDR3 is CASSTDTGRTAFF. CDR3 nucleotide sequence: TGTGCCAGCAGCACGGACACCGGAAGGACGGCTTTCTTT.

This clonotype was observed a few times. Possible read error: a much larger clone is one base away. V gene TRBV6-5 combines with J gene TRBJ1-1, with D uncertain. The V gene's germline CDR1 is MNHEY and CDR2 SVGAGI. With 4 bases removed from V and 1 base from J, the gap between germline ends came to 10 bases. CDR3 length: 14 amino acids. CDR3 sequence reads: CASSCSIANTEAFF. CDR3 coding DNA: TGTGCCAGCAGTTGCTCGATTGCGAACACTGAAGCTTTCTTT.

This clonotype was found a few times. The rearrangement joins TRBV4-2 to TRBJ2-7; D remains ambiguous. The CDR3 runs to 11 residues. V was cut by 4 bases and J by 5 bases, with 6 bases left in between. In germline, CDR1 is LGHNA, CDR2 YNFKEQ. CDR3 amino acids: CASSLNDEQYF. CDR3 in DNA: TGTGCCAGCAGCCTAAATGACGAGCAGTACTTC.

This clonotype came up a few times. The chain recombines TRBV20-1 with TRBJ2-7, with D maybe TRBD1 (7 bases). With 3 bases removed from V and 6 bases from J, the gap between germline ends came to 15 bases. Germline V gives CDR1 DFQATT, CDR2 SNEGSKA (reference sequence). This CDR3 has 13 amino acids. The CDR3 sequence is CSASNSGGGEQYF. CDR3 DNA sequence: TGCAGTGCTAGCAATTCAGGGGGAGGCGAGCAGTACTTC.

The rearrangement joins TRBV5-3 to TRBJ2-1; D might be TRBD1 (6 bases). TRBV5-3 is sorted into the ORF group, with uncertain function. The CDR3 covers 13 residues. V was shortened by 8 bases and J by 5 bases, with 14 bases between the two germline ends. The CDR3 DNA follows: TGTGCCAGCAGTGTGACAGGAAACAATGAGCAGTTCTTC. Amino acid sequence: CASSVTGNNEQFF.

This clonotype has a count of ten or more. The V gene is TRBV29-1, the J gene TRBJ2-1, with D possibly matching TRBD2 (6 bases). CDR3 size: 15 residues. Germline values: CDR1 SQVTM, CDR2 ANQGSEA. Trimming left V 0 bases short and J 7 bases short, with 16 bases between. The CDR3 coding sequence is TGCAGCGTTGAAGAGGGGATACTAGCAGCAAATGAGCAGTTCTTC. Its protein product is CSVEEGILAANEQFF.

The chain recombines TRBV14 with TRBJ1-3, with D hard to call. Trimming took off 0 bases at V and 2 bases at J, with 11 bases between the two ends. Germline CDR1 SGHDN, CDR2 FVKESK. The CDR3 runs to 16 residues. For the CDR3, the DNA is TGTGCCAGCAGCCAAGATCCGGGGTCAGCTGGAAACACCATATATTTT. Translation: CASSQDPGSAGNTIYF.

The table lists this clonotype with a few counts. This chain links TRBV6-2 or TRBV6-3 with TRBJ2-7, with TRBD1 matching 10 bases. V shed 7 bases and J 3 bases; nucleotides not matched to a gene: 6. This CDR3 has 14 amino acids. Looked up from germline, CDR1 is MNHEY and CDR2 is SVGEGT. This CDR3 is CASTTGTGVYEQYF. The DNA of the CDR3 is TGTGCCAGCACCACCGGGACAGGGGTCTACGAGCAGTACTTC.

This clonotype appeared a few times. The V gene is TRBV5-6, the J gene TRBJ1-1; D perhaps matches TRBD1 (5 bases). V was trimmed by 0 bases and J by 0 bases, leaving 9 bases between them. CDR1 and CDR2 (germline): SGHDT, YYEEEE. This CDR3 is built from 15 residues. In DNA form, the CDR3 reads TGTGCCAGCAGCTTGGCTGGGACGGTGAACACTGAAGCTTTCTTT. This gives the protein CASSLAGTVNTEAFF.

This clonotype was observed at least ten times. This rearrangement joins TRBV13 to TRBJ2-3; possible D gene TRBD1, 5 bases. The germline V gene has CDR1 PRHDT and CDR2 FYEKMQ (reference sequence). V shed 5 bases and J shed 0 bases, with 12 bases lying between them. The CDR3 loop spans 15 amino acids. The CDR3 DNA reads TGTGCCAGCAGCCTCCTCGGACAAAGCACAGATACGCAGTATTTT. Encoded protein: CASSLLGQSTDTQYF.

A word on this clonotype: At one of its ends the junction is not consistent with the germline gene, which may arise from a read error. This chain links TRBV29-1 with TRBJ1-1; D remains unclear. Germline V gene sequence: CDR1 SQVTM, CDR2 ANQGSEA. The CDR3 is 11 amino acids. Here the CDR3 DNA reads TGCAGCCATAGCGTGAACACTGGAGCTTTCTTT. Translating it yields CSHSVNTGAFF.

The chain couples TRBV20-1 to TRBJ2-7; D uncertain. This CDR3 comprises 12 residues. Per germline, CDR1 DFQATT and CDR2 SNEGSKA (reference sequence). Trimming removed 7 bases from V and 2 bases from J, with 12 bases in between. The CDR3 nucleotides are TGCAGTGGAAACGACTTCGCCTACGAGCAGTACTTC. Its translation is CSGNDFAYEQYF.

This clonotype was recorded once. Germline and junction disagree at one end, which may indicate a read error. CDR3 protein: CASSQDQTGGAYEAIF. The CDR3 DNA reads TGCGCCAGCAGCCAAGACCAGACAGGGGGCGCGTATGAAGCTATCTTT. This sequence joins TRBV4-3 and TRBJ1-1, with TRBD1 matching over 10 bases. The length of the CDR3 is 16 residues. Germline CDR1 is LGHNA and CDR2 is YSLEER.

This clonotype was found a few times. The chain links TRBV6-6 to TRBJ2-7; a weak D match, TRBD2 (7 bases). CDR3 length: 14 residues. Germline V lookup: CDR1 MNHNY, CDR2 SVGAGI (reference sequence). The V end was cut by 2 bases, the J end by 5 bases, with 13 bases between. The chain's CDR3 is CASSYGGGINEQYF. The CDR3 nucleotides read TGTGCCAGCAGTTACGGCGGGGGCATCAACGAGCAGTACTTC.

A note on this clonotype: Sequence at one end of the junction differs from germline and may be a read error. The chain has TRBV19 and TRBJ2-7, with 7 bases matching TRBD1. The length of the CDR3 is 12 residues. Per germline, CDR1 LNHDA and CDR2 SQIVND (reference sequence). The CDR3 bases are TGTACCAGTACCGGGACAGACTACGAGCAGTACTTC. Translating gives CTSTGTDYEQYF.

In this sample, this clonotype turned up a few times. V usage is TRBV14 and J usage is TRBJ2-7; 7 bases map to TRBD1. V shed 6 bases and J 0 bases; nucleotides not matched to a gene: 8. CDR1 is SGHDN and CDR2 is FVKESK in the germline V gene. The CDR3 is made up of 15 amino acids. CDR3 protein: CASSHRGQTSYEQYF. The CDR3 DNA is TGTGCCAGCAGTCACAGGGGCCAGACCTCCTACGAGCAGTACTTC.

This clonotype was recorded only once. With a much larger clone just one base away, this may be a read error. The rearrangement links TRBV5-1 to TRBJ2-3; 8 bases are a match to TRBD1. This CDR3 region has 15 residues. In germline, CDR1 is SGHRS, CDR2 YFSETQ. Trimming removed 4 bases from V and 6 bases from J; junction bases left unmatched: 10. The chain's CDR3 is CASSARTGPVDTQYF. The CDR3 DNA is TGCGCCAGCAGCGCCCGGACAGGGCCGGTGGATACGCAGTATTTT.

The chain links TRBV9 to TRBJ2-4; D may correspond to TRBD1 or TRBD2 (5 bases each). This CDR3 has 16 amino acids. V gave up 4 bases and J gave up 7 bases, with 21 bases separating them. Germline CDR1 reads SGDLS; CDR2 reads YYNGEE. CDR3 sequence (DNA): TGTGCCAGCAGCCCAGACGGGGTCACAGCAGGGAACATTCAGTACTTC. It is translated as CASSPDGVTAGNIQYF.

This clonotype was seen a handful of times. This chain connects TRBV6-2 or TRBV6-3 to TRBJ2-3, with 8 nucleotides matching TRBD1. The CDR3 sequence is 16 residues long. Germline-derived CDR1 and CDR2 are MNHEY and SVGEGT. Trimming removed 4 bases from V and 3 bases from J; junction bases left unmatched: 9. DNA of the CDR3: TGTGCCAGCAGTTCGCTACAGGGGGTATGGACAGATACGCAGTATTTT. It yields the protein CASSSLQGVWTDTQYF.

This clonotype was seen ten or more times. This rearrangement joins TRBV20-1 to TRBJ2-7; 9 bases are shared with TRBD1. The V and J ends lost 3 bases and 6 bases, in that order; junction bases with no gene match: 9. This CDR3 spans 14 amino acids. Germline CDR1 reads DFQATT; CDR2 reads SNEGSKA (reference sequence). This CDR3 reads CSARALGTGSEQYF. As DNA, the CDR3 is TGCAGTGCTAGGGCCCTAGGGACAGGGAGCGAGCAGTACTTC.